The clone carrying this TCR beta chain has only a few counts. Its antigen is unidentified. CDR1 and CDR2 (germline): GTSNPN, SVGIG (reference sequence). The trim removed 1 base at V and 6 bases at J, leaving 6 bases unmatched. This CDR3 has 15 residues. These data come from a study of a mutant IDH1 vaccine in newly diagnosed glioma. Method: immunoSEQ multiplex PCR; TCRdb's copy keeps in-frame clones and lacks some. The table has approximately 25,000 clones, 82% seen once; the top ten hold about 3.8%. This sample's time point: week 47, end of study. It was 300 ug of mutant IDH1 20-mer peptide that made up each vaccine dose, given with topical imiquimod. The study, taken as a whole, reports: Pseudoprogression seemingly bore no relation to changes in top peripheral T cell clonotypes.

Here the sequenced sample was PBMCs, taken from a glioma patient whose treatment included an IDH1 peptide vaccine. The chain joins TRBV30 to TRBJ2-3; 11 bases agree with TRBD1. This TCR was sampled from a man aged 35-49 years with glioma. Some clones in this sample may be carry-over from other donors' samples. CDR3 DNA: TGTGCCTGGAGTGGGGACAGGGGGTTGCAGGATACGCAGTATTTT. Residues: CAWSGDRGLQDTQYF.